This T cell receptor (beta chain) was identified in a study of cytomegalovirus exposure and HLA in healthy donors. V lost 5 bases, J lost 1 base, and 14 bases lay in between. Germline V lookup: CDR1 KGHSY, CDR2 FQNENV. The CDR3 contains 15 residues. PCR primers comprised 60 Vbeta and 13 Jbeta primers. Measured with immunoSEQ multiplex PCR; TCRdb has only the in-frame clones, and not every one. The table lists 150,000 to 200,000 clones, 70% to 75% of them singletons. This clone appeared a single time. This receptor was obtained from a man aged 18-30 years in good health and CMV-seropositive. The chain combines TRBV16 with TRBJ1-2, with D possibly being TRBD1 (5 bases). The sequencing sample was made of PBMCs. CDR3 region: CASSINRQINYGYTF. In nucleotides, the CDR3 is TGTGCCAGCAGCATTAACAGGCAGATTAACTATGGCTACACCTTC.